This T cell receptor beta chain was found in a study of CD8+ T cells in alopecia areata. Study details: Skin grafts from approximately 6-12-month-old C3H/HeJ donors with spontaneous alopecia were placed on 7-10-week-old female C3H/HeJ mice. General study findings and limits: The study also sequences resident alphabeta T cells of normal skin in scalp samples. TCR sharing across patients was less clear than in mice, possibly HLA-related. Clonality in lesional scalp, especially alopecia totalis/universalis, exceeded that of normal scalp.

This clone was observed a few times. The target antigen is unknown. Gene labels here are mouse ones. The read ends 4 residues early relative to the CDR3; the germline J gene fills the gap. Other DNA variants within this sample encode the same CDR3. Extraction and reverse transcription of RNA yielded cDNA as the sequencing template. Repertoires were generated with immunoSEQ multiplex PCR, while TCRdb's copy carries only in-frame clones and drops some. Recorded here are approximately 280,000 clones, none singletons. Cells from pooled cutaneous lymph nodes were sorted by CD4, CD8alpha, NKG2D, NKG2ACE and other markers. The CDR3 extends over 15 amino acids. The germline CDR1 and CDR2 sequences are NNHDY and SYVADS. Trimming removed 5 bases from V and 0 bases from J; junction bases left unmatched: 4.

Sequencing used CD4+ T cells sorted from a lymph node. The J gene is TRBJ2-3, the V gene TRBV13-3; TRBD2 matches at 9 bases. This receptor was taken from a C3H/HeJ mouse with alopecia areata. For the strain, the MHC haplotype given is H2-k. Incomplete CDR3 DNA: TGTGCCAGCAGAACTGGGGGGTCTAGTGCAGAA. This encodes CASRTGGSSAE. The CDR3 in its entirety is CASRTGGSSAETLYF.